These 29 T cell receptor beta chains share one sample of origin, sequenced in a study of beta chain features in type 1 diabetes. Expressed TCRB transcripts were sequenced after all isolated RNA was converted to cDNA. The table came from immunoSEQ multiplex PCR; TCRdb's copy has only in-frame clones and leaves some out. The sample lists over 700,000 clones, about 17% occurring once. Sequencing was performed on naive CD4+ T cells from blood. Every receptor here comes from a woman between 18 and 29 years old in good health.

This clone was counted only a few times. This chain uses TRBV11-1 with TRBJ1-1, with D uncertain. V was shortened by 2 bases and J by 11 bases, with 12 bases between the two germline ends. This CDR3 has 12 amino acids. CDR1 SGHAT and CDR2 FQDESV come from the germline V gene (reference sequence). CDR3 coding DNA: TGTGCCAGCAGCTTACCGAAAGGTTCTGCTTTCTTT. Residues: CASSLPKGSAFF.

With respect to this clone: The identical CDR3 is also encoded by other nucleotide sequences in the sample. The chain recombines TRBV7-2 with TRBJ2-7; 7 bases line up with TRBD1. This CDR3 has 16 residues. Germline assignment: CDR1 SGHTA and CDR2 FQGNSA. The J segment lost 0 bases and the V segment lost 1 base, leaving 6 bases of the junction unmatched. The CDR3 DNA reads TGTGCCAGCAGCTTAGGTGGGACAGCGAGCTCCTACGAGCAGTACTTC. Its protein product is CASSLGGTASSYEQYF. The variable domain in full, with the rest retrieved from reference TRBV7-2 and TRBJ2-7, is GAGVSQSPSNKVTEKGKDVELRCDPISGHTALYWYRQSLGQGLEFLIYFQGNSAPDKSGLPSDRFSAERTGGSVSTLTIQRTQQEDSAVYLCASSLGGTASSYEQYFGPGTRLTVT.

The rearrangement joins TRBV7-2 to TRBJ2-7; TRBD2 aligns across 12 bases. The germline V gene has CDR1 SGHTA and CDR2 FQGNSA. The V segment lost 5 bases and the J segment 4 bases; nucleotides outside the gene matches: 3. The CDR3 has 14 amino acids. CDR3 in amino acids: CASSGTSGRYEQYF. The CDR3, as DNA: TGTGCCAGCAGCGGAACTAGCGGGAGGTACGAGCAGTACTTC.

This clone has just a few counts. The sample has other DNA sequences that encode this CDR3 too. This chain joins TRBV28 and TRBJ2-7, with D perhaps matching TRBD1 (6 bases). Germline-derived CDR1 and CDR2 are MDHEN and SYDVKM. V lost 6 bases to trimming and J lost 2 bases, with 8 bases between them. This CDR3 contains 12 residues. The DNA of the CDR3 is TGTGCCAGCAGGACAGGTACCTACGAGCAGTACTTC. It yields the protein CASRTGTYEQYF.

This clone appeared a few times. The CDR3 DNA reads TGTGCCAGCAGTACCCGGACTAGCGGGAGGCTTCGGAGGGATACGCAGTATTTT. This encodes CASSTRTSGRLRRDTQYF. The rearrangement uses TRBV2 and TRBJ2-3, with 14 bases identical to TRBD2. There are 18 residues in the CDR3. Germline CDR1 SNHLY, CDR2 FYNNEI. After removal of 5 bases from V and 6 bases from J, the junction contained 13 bases not matched to a gene.

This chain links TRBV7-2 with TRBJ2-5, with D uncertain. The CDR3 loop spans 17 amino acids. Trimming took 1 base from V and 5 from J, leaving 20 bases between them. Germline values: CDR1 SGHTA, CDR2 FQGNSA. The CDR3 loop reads CASSLVVRRDGAETQYF. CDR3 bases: TGTGCCAGCAGCTTAGTAGTGCGCAGAGATGGAGCCGAGACCCAGTACTTC. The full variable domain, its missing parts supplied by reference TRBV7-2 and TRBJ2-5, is GAGVSQSPSNKVTEKGKDVELRCDPISGHTALYWYRQSLGQGLEFLIYFQGNSAPDKSGLPSDRFSAERTGGSVSTLTIQRTQQEDSAVYLCASSLVVRRDGAETQYFGPGTRLLVL.

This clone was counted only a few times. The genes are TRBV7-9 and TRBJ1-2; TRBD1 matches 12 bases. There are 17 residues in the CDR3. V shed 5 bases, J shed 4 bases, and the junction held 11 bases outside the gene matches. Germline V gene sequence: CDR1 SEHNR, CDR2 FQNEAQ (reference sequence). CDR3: CASSPGGTGGVGYGYTF. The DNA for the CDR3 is TGTGCCAGCAGCCCAGGCGGGACAGGGGGCGTCGGCTATGGCTACACCTTC.

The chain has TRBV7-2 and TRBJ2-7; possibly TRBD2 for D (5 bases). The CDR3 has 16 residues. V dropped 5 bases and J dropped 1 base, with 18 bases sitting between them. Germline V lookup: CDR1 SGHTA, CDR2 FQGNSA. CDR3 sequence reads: CASSRRVGVSSYEQYF. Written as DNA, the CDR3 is TGTGCCAGCAGCCGACGGGTGGGAGTCAGTTCCTACGAGCAGTACTTC.

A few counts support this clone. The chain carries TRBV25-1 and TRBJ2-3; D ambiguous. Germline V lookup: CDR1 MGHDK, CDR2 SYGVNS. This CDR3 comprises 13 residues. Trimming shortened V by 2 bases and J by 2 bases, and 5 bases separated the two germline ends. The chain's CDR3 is CASSEPPTDTQYF. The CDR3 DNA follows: TGTGCCAGCAGTGAACCCCCCACAGATACGCAGTATTTT.

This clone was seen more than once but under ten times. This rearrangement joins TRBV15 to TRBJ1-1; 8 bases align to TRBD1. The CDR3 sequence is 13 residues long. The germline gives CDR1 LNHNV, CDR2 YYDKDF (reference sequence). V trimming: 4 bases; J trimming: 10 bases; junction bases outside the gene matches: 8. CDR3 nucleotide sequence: TGTGCCACCAGCAAACAGGGGGGCCCGGGAGCTTTCTTT. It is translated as CATSKQGGPGAFF.

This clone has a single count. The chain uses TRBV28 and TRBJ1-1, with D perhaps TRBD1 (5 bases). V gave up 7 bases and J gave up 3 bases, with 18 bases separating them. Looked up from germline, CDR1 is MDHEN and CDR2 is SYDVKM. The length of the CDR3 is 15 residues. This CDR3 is CASTGVGAGYTEAFF. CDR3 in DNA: TGTGCCAGCACCGGAGTCGGGGCTGGGTACACTGAAGCTTTCTTT.

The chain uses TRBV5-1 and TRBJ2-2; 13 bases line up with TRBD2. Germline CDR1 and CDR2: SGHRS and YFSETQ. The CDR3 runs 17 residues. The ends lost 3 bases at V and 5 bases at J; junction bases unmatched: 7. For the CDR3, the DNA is TGCGCCAGCAGCTACCCGGGACTAGCGGGAAATACCGGGGAGCTGTTTTTT. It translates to CASSYPGLAGNTGELFF.

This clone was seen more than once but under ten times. CDR3 nucleotide sequence: TGTGCCAGCAGGACCAGGACAGGGAGCAATAGCAATCAGCCCCAGCATTTT. This translates into CASRTRTGSNSNQPQHF. This chain connects TRBV28 to TRBJ1-5; 8 bases match TRBD1. The CDR3 is made up of 17 amino acids. Germline V gene lookup returns CDR1 MDHEN and CDR2 SYDVKM. V trimming: 6 bases; J trimming: 0 bases; junction bases outside the gene matches: 10.

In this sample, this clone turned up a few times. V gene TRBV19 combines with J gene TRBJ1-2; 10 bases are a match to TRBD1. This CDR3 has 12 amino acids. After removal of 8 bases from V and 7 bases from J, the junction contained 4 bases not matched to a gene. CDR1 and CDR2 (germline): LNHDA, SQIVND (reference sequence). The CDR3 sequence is CASRDRGPGYTF. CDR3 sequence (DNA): TGTGCCAGTCGAGACAGGGGGCCTGGCTACACCTTC.

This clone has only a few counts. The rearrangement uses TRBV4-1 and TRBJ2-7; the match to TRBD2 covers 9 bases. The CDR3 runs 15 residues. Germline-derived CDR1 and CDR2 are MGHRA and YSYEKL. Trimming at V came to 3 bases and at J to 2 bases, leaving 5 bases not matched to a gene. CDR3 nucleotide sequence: TGCGCCAGCAGCCACGGACTAGCGAGAGCCTACGAGCAGTACTTC. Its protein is CASSHGLARAYEQYF.

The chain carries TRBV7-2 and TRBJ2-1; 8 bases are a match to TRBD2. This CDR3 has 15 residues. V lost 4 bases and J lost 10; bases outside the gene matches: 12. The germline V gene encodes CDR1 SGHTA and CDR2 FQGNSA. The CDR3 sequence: CASSSSGRRIGEQFF. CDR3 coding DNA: TGTGCCAGCAGCTCTAGCGGGCGCAGAATTGGGGAGCAGTTCTTC.

In nucleotides, the CDR3 is TGTGCCAGCATGGAGCGGGCGTTTTACAATGAGCAGTTCTTC. Translating gives CASMERAFYNEQFF. The chain has TRBV2 and TRBJ2-1, with D perhaps TRBD2 (6 bases). This CDR3 comprises 14 residues. Germline V CDR1 and CDR2: SNHLY, FYNNEI. V was trimmed by 7 bases and J by 4 bases, leaving 14 bases between them.

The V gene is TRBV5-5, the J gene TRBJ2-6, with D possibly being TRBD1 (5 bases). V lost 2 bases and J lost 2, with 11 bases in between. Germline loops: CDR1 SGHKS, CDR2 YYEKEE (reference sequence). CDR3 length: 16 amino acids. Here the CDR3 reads CASSLEGVPGANVLTF. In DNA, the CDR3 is TGTGCCAGCAGCTTAGAAGGGGTTCCTGGGGCCAACGTCCTGACTTTC.

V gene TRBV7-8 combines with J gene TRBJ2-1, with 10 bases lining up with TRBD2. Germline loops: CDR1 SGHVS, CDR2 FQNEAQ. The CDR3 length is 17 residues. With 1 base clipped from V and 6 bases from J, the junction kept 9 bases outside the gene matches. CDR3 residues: CASSLVISGRKFNEQFF. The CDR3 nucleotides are TGTGCCAGCAGCTTAGTTATTAGCGGGAGGAAATTCAATGAGCAGTTCTTC.

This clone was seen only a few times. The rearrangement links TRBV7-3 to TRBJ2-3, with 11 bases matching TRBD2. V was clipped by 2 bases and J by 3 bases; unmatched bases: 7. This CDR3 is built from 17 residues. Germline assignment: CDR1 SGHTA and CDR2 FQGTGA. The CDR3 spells CASSLSALAGGTDTQYF. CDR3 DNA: TGTGCCAGCAGCTTATCCGCTCTAGCGGGAGGAACAGATACGCAGTATTTT.

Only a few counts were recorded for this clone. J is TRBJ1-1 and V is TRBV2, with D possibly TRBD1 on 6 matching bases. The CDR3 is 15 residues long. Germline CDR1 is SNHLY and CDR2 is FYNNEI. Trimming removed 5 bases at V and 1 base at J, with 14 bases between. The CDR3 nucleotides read TGTGCCAGCAGTAAGAACAGGGCACAGAACACTGAAGCTTTCTTT. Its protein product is CASSKNRAQNTEAFF.

The CDR3 bases are TGTGCCAGCAGCGTAGAAGGGGGACTCCAAGAGACCCAGTACTTC. It translates to CASSVEGGLQETQYF. V gene TRBV9 combines with J gene TRBJ2-5; possibly TRBD1 or TRBD2 for D (6 bases each). The CDR3 is 15 residues long. Trimming removed 0 bases from V and 1 base from J, with 10 bases in between. Germline CDR1 SGDLS, CDR2 YYNGEE.

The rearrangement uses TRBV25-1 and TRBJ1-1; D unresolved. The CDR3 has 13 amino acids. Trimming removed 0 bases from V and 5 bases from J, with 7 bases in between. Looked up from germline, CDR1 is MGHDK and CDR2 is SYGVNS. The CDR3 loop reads CASSEYLGTEAFF. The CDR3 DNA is TGTGCCAGCAGTGAATATTTGGGTACTGAAGCTTTCTTT.

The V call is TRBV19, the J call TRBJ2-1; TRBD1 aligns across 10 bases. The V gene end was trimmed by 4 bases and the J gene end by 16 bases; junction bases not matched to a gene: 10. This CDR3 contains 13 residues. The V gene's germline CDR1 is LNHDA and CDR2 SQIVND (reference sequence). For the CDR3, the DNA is TGTGCCAGTAGTAGCTCCCGGGACAGGGGAATCTTCTTC. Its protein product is CASSSSRDRGIFF.

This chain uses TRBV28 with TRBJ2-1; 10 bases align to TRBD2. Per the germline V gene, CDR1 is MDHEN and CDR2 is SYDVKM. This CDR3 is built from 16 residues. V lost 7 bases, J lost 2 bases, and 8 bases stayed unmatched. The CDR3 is CASNTPAGGPYNEQFF. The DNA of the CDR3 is TGTGCCAGCAATACACCAGCGGGAGGGCCCTACAATGAGCAGTTCTTC.

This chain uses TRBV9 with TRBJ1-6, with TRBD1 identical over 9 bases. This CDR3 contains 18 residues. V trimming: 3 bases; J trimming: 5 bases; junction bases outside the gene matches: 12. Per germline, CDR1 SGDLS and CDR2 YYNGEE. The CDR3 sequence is CASSDTPGTGLNNSPLHF. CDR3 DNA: TGTGCCAGCAGCGATACTCCCGGGACAGGGTTGAATAATTCACCCCTCCACTTT.

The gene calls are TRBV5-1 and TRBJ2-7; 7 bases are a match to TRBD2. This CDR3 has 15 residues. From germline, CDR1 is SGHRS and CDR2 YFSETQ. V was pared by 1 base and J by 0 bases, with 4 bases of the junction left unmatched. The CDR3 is CASSLRGGSSYEQYF. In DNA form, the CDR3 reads TGCGCCAGCAGCTTGAGGGGCGGGAGCTCCTACGAGCAGTACTTC.

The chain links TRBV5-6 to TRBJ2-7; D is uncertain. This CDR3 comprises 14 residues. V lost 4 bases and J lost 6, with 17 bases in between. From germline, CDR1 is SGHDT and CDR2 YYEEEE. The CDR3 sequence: CASSQGRIALEQYF. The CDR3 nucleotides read TGTGCCAGCAGCCAAGGACGGATCGCCCTCGAGCAGTACTTC.

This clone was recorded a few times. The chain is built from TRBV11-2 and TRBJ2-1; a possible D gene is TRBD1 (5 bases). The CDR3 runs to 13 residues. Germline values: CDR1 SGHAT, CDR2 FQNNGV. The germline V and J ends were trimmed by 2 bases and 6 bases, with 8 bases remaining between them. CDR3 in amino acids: CASSLTGLNEQFF. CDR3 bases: TGTGCCAGCAGCTTAACAGGCCTCAATGAGCAGTTCTTC.